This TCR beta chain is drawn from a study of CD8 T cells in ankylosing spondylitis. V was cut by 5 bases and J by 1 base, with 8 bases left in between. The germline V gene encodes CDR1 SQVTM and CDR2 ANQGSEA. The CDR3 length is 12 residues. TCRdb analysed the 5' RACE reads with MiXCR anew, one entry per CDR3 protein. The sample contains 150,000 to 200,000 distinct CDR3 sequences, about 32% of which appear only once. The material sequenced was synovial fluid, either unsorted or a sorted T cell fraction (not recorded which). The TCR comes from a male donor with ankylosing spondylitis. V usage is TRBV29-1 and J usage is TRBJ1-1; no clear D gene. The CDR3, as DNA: TGCAGCGTTAGTAGGGCGAACACTGAAGCTTTCTTT. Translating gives CSVSRANTEAFF.